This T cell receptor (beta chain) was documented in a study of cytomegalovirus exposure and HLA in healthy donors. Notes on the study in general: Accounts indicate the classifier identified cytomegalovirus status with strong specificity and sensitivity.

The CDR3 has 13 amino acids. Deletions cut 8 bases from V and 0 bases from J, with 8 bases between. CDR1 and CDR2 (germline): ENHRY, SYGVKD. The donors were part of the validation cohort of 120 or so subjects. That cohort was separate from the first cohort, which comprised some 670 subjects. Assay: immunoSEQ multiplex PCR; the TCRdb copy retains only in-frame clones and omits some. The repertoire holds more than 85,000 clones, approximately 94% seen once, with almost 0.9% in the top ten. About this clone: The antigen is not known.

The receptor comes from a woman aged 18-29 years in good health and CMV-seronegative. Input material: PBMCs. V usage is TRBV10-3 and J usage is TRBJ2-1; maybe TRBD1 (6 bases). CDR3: CAIYRASYNEQFF. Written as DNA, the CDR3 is TGTGCCATCTACAGGGCCTCCTACAATGAGCAGTTCTTC.